This passage covers 12 T cell receptor beta chains from one sample sequenced in a study of cytomegalovirus exposure and HLA in healthy donors. It was with 60 Vbeta and 13 Jbeta primers that the PCR ran. TCRdb's copy holds only in-frame clones and misses some; the assay was immunoSEQ multiplex PCR. This repertoire shows a few hundred thousand clones, approximately 83% found once; its top ten account for roughly 1.5%. Input material: PBMCs. The receptors were sampled from a girl between 5 and 17 years old in good health and CMV-seronegative.

This clone showed up just once. The chain joins TRBV7-2 to TRBJ1-1; maybe TRBD1 (6 bases). The length of the CDR3 is 17 residues. CDR1 and CDR2 (germline): SGHTA, FQGNSA. V shed 2 bases and J shed 1 base, with 17 bases lying between them. The CDR3 protein is CASSLLSRGVGNTEAFF. The CDR3 DNA sequence: TGTGCCAGCAGCTTATTGAGCAGGGGAGTAGGGAACACTGAAGCTTTCTTT.

V and J are TRBV16 and TRBJ2-3; a possible D gene is TRBD1 (6 bases). There are 16 residues in the CDR3. Per the germline V gene, CDR1 is KGHSY and CDR2 is FQNENV. With 7 bases removed from V and 10 bases from J, the gap between germline ends came to 27 bases. The CDR3 bases are TGTGCCAGCACCCTATTCGCAAACACCTTAAAGGGGGCGCAGTATTTT. As protein: CASTLFANTLKGAQYF.

CDR3 protein: CASSIDGTGDYGYTF. CDR3 DNA: TGTGCCAGTAGTATAGACGGGACAGGGGACTATGGCTACACCTTC. The V gene is TRBV19, the J gene TRBJ1-2; 10 bases fit TRBD1. Per germline, CDR1 LNHDA and CDR2 SQIVND (reference sequence). J gave up 3 bases and V 0 bases, and 1 base lay outside the gene matches. The CDR3 consists of 15 residues.

The chain uses TRBV30 and TRBJ1-5; D is undetermined. This CDR3 has 13 residues. Between the trimmed V and J ends, which lost 1 base and 4 bases, there was a span of 8 bases. Germline V gene data show CDR1 as GTSNPN and CDR2 as SVGIG (reference sequence). Written as DNA, the CDR3 is TGTGCCTGGAGTGCACAGAAGAATCAGCCCCAGCATTTT. Amino acids: CAWSAQKNQPQHF.

V usage is TRBV6-5 and J usage is TRBJ1-2, with D possibly matching TRBD1 (6 bases). The CDR3 sequence is 15 residues long. Trimming removed 2 bases from V and 5 bases from J, with 15 bases in between. Germline V gene lookup returns CDR1 MNHEY and CDR2 SVGAGI. CDR3 DNA sequence: TGTGCCAGCAGTTACGTGGGACAAAATACTTATGGCTACACCTTC. It specifies CASSYVGQNTYGYTF.

The chain has TRBV7-6 and TRBJ2-5, with 10 bases lining up with TRBD2. Unmatched junction bases numbered 9, after V lost 3 bases and J lost 2 bases. Germline CDR1 is SGHVS and CDR2 is FNYEAQ. The CDR3 sequence is 17 residues long. The CDR3 nucleotides are TGTGCCAGCAGCTTCGCTCCCGGGACTAGCGCACAAGAGACCCAGTACTTC. Amino acids: CASSFAPGTSAQETQYF.

This clone was counted only a few times. This chain links TRBV28 with TRBJ1-1; D gene uncertain. The CDR3 runs to 14 residues. Germline loops: CDR1 MDHEN, CDR2 SYDVKM. The germline V and J ends were trimmed by 7 bases and 2 bases, with 14 bases remaining between them. CDR3 coding DNA: TGTGCCAGCACACGCGAGGGAATAAACACTGAAGCTTTCTTT. This encodes CASTREGINTEAFF.

In its sample, this clone was seen once. This rearrangement joins TRBV28 to TRBJ1-2; 11 bases agree with TRBD1. The CDR3 covers 13 residues. The germline V gene has CDR1 MDHEN and CDR2 SYDVKM. With V trimmed by 6 bases and J by 8 bases, 5 bases remained unmatched. The CDR3 here is CASRAGTGGGYTF. The CDR3 DNA reads as TGTGCCAGCAGAGCCGGGACAGGGGGGGGCTACACCTTC.

The rearrangement links TRBV7-2 to TRBJ2-5, with D maybe TRBD2 (6 bases). Germline V lookup: CDR1 SGHTA, CDR2 FQGNSA. The V and J ends lost 0 bases and 2 bases respectively, with 7 bases between them. This CDR3 is built from 14 residues. Here the CDR3 DNA reads TGTGCCAGCAGCTTAGCGGCGGGACAAGAGACCCAGTACTTC. As protein: CASSLAAGQETQYF. The full variable domain, with the rest looked up from reference TRBV7-2 and TRBJ2-5, is GAGVSQSPSNKVTEKGKDVELRCDPISGHTALYWYRQSLGQGLEFLIYFQGNSAPDKSGLPSDRFSAERTGGSVSTLTIQRTQQEDSAVYLCASSLAAGQETQYFGPGTRLLVL.

CDR3 amino acids: CASSFRGTYEQYF. Here the CDR3 DNA reads TGTGCCAGCAGCTTTCGCGGAACCTACGAGCAGTACTTC. V usage is TRBV5-6 and J usage is TRBJ2-7; no clear D gene. This CDR3 has 13 residues. The V gene's germline CDR1 is SGHDT and CDR2 YYEEEE. V was pared by 2 bases and J by 2 bases, with 8 bases between.

This chain connects TRBV10-3 to TRBJ1-5; 8 bases align to TRBD1. The germline V gene has CDR1 ENHRY and CDR2 SYGVKD. Trimming cost V 3 bases and J 2 bases; bases outside gene matches: 3. The CDR3 totals 15 residues. CDR3 loop: CAISDSGQGNQPQHF. The CDR3 DNA is TGTGCCATCAGTGATTCGGGACAGGGCAATCAGCCCCAGCATTTT.

The J gene is TRBJ1-6, the V gene TRBV7-2; TRBD1 agrees at 7 bases. This CDR3 is 15 amino acids long. CDR1 and CDR2 from the germline V gene are SGHTA and FQGNSA. After removal of 2 bases from V and 6 bases from J, the junction contained 4 bases not matched to a gene. In nucleotides, the CDR3 is TGTGCCAGCAGCTTATTGGCAGGGGGTAATTCACCCCTCCACTTT. Its translation: CASSLLAGGNSPLHF. The entire variable domain, with the rest obtained from reference TRBV7-2 and TRBJ1-6, is as follows: GAGVSQSPSNKVTEKGKDVELRCDPISGHTALYWYRQSLGQGLEFLIYFQGNSAPDKSGLPSDRFSAERTGGSVSTLTIQRTQQEDSAVYLCASSLLAGGNSPLHFGNGTRLTVT.